This TCR beta chain stems from a study of shared clonotypes between healthy human individuals. Deep was the level at which the assay was run. The repertoire was sequenced with immunoSEQ multiplex PCR; TCRdb's copy has only in-frame clones and lacks some. The table has approximately 2,000,000 clones, just over 90% seen once. Selected positively for CCR7 and CD45RO-negative, naive CD8 cells excluded terminally differentiated effector memory CD45RA+ cells. Each donor was a Caucasian adult residing in Nashville, Tennessee. This CDR3 is built from 15 residues. Germline values: CDR1 WSHSY, CDR2 SAAADI. V lost 3 bases and J lost 3, with 15 bases in between.

Specimen: naive CD8+ T cells from PBMCs. This clonotype was sampled from a man between 18 and 35 years old in good health. Some clones in this sample may be carry-over from other donors' samples. The gene calls are TRBV10-2 and TRBJ2-7, with D perhaps TRBD1 (6 bases). The CDR3 DNA follows: TGCGCCAGCAGTGATCGAGACAGGATTTTCTACGAGCAGTACTTC. It is translated as CASSDRDRIFYEQYF.